This is a list of T cell receptor beta chains from one sample in a study of cytomegalovirus exposure and HLA in healthy donors. Clones were read by immunoSEQ multiplex PCR, and TCRdb kept only the in-frame ones, dropping some. The data show around 130,000 clones, with about four fifths seen just once and approximately 2% held by the top ten. Sequenced input: PBMCs. Receptors originate from a man aged 18 to 30 in good health and CMV-seronegative. Both conserved end residues are trimmed from each CDR3. Not every row has a clone size; where given, it reads once, few, many or a size class.

V: TRBV4-1; J: TRBJ1-2; size: .; CDR3: ASSQVLTHGYT
V: TRBV9; J: TRBJ1-5; size: .; CDR3: ASSFHWGDQPQH
V: TRBV30; J: TRBJ2-7; size: .; CDR3: AWRTGDVSYEQY
V: TRBV27; J: TRBJ1-2; size: .; CDR3: ASSQGGQNYGYT
V: TRBV11-1; J: TRBJ1-1; size: few; CDR3: ASSSYGLNTEAF
V: TRBV7-8; J: TRBJ2-3; size: .; CDR3: ASSLDLVTQY
V: TRBV15; J: TRBJ2-5; size: .; CDR3: ATSRPGLAGVRETQY
V: TRBV7-2; J: TRBJ1-3; size: .; CDR3: ASSLGGAHTIY
V: TRBV7-2; J: TRBJ2-2; size: .; CDR3: ASSLRVQNTGELF
V: TRBV19; J: TRBJ2-7; size: .; CDR3: ASSRDRAHHEQY
V: TRBV25-1; J: TRBJ2-3; size: .; CDR3: ASSGRTSGADTQY
V: TRBV9; J: TRBJ1-4; size: .; CDR3: ASSVSVGGGNGEKLF
V: TRBV7-3; J: TRBJ2-2; size: .; CDR3: ASSLTGGTGELF
V: TRBV28; J: TRBJ1-1; size: .; CDR3: ASGGASEAF
V: TRBV6-6; J: TRBJ1-5; size: .; CDR3: ASSTQGRGNQPQH
V: TRBV5-1; J: .; size: .; CDR3: ASSLYGTGKTYEQY
V: TRBV7-7; J: TRBJ2-5; size: .; CDR3: ASSLAGGGETQY
V: TRBV2; J: TRBJ1-4; size: few; CDR3: ASSRQAALRKLF
V: TRBV4-1; J: TRBJ2-4; size: .; CDR3: ASSQGVTRAVGNIQY
V: TRBV27; J: TRBJ2-7; size: .; CDR3: ASSWGTGSYEQY
V: TRBV30; J: TRBJ2-3; size: .; CDR3: AWSVPLYTDTQY
V: TRBV5-1; J: TRBJ2-3; size: .; CDR3: ASSLDQGTDTQY
V: TRBV19; J: TRBJ1-1; size: .; CDR3: ASSERSWTEAF
V: TRBV7-6; J: TRBJ1-2; size: .; CDR3: ASSLGQGGGYT
V: TRBV2; J: TRBJ1-5; size: .; CDR3: ASSESTGRRQPQH
V: TRBV5-6; J: TRBJ1-5; size: .; CDR3: ASSLMVGNQPQH
V: TRBV28; J: TRBJ2-5; size: .; CDR3: ASSLTLVQTQY
V: TRBV19; J: TRBJ2-3; size: .; CDR3: ATSRLAGGTDTQY
V: TRBV5-1; J: TRBJ2-3; size: .; CDR3: ASSWTSGDSTQY
V: TRBV2; J: TRBJ2-1; size: .; CDR3: ASTGSGTDYNEQF
V: TRBV4-1; J: TRBJ1-2; size: .; CDR3: ASSQSGQILGYT
V: TRBV5-4; J: TRBJ2-7; size: .; CDR3: ASSLTSGSGTYEQY